One sample yielded the 9 T cell receptor beta chains listed below, sequenced in a study of blood T cell repertoires in COVID-19. Produced via immunoSEQ multiplex PCR; TCRdb's table is partial and in-frame only. The sample consists of approximately 96,000 clones, 85% to 95% of them appearing once. Sequenced: peripheral blood. The source is a man aged 60-69 years with acute or convalescent COVID-19.

In its sample, this clone was seen a few times. The rearrangement links TRBV14 to TRBJ2-7, with TRBD2 matching 9 bases. Germline CDR1 is SGHDN and CDR2 is FVKESK. After removal of 4 bases from V and 7 bases from J, the junction contained 14 bases not matched to a gene. The CDR3 is made up of 16 amino acids. The CDR3 reads CASSLLGASGAREQYF. CDR3 coding DNA: TGTGCCAGCAGCCTCCTCGGGGCTAGCGGGGCCCGGGAGCAGTACTTC.

The V gene is TRBV28, the J gene TRBJ1-4; D gene ambiguous. Germline CDR1 is MDHEN and CDR2 is SYDVKM. With 5 bases removed from V and 6 bases from J, the gap between germline ends came to 10 bases. This CDR3 region has 13 residues. Here the CDR3 reads CASSTGGYEKLFF. CDR3 in DNA: TGTGCCAGCAGTACGGGAGGGTATGAAAAACTGTTTTTT.

This clone was observed once. Here the CDR3 reads CASSRTGGMISYNEQFF. Written as DNA, the CDR3 is TGTGCCAGCAGCCGTACAGGGGGAATGATTTCCTACAATGAGCAGTTCTTC. The chain carries TRBV11-2 and TRBJ2-1; TRBD1 aligns across 8 bases. The J segment lost 1 base and the V segment lost 5 bases, leaving 10 bases of the junction unmatched. Germline V gene lookup returns CDR1 SGHAT and CDR2 FQNNGV. This CDR3 is 17 amino acids long.

This rearrangement joins TRBV2 to TRBJ1-1; TRBD1 matches 12 bases. The V gene end was trimmed by 8 bases and the J gene end by 7 bases; junction bases not matched to a gene: 14. Germline V gene lookup returns CDR1 SNHLY and CDR2 FYNNEI. This CDR3 is built from 16 residues. The CDR3 is CASWLPGQGATLEAFF. The CDR3 DNA follows: TGTGCCAGCTGGCTACCGGGACAGGGGGCGACCCTTGAAGCTTTCTTT.

J is TRBJ1-5 and V is TRBV5-4; D not resolved. V shed 0 bases and J shed 5 bases, with 9 bases lying between them. The CDR3 runs to 14 residues. In germline, CDR1 is SGHNT, CDR2 YYREEE (reference sequence). In nucleotides, the CDR3 is TGTGCCAGCAGCTTGGGGGGAGGAGATCAGCCCCAGCATTTT. Translation: CASSLGGGDQPQHF.

V gene TRBV18 combines with J gene TRBJ2-1; 8 bases match TRBD2. Germline V gives CDR1 KGHSH, CDR2 LQKENI. The CDR3 runs to 15 residues. Germline trimming cut 4 bases from V and 6 bases from J; bases unmatched to any gene: 8. CDR3 residues: CASSLGLAPGNEQFF. CDR3 DNA: TGTGCCAGCTCACTTGGACTAGCTCCGGGCAATGAGCAGTTCTTC.

The chain joins TRBV30 to TRBJ1-3, with D unclear. The V gene's germline CDR1 is GTSNPN and CDR2 SVGIG (reference sequence). Trimming took off 3 bases at V and 3 bases at J, with 9 bases between the two ends. This CDR3 contains 13 residues. Here the CDR3 reads CAWRAFIGNTIYF. CDR3 DNA sequence: TGTGCCTGGAGAGCTTTTATTGGAAACACCATATATTTT.

V is TRBV6-5 and J is TRBJ2-7; the D is unclear. The CDR3 length is 13 residues. The V gene's germline CDR1 is MNHEY and CDR2 SVGAGI. V was pared by 8 bases and J by 7 bases, with 18 bases between. CDR3 sequence: CASHPTTRLEQYF. DNA of the CDR3: TGTGCCAGCCATCCAACCACCCGGTTGGAGCAGTACTTC.

This clone was seen just once. The rearrangement joins TRBV19 to TRBJ1-2; D gene unclear. Per germline, CDR1 LNHDA and CDR2 SQIVND (reference sequence). The V and J ends lost 7 bases and 1 base respectively, with 13 bases between them. The CDR3 contains 14 residues. The CDR3 spells CASTYPGFNYGYTF. CDR3 nucleotide sequence: TGTGCCAGTACCTACCCGGGTTTTAACTATGGCTACACCTTC.